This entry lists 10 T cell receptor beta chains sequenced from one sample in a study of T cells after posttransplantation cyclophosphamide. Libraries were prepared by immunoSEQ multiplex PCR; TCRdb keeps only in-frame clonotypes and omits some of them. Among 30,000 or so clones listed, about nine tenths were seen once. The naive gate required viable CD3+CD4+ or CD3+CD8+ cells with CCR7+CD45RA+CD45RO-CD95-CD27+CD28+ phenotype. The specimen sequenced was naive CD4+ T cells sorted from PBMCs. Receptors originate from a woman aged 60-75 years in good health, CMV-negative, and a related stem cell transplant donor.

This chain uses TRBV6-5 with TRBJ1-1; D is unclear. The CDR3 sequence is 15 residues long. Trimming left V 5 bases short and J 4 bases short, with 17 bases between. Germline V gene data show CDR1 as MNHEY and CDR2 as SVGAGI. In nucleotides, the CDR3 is TGTGCCAGCAGTCGCATGGGAAGGCGGGGCACTGAAGCTTTCTTT. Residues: CASSRMGRRGTEAFF.

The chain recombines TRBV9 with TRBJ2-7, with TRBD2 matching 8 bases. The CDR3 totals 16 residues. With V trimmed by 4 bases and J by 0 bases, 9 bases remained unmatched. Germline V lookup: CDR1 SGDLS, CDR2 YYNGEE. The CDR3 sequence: CASSMHGGDGSYEQYF. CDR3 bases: TGTGCCAGCAGCATGCACGGGGGGGACGGCTCCTACGAGCAGTACTTC.

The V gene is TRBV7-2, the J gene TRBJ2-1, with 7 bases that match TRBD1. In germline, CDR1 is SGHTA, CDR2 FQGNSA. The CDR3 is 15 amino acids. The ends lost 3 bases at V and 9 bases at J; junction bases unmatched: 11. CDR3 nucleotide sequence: TGTGCCAGCAGCTTTACCGGGACAGCCTCCGGTGAGCAGTTCTTC. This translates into CASSFTGTASGEQFF.

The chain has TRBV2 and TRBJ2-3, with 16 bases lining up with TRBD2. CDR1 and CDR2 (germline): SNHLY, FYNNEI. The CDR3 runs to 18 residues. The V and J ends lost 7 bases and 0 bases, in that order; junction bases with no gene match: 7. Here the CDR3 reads CASNWMGLAGGSTDTQYF. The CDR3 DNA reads TGTGCCAGCAATTGGATGGGACTAGCGGGGGGGAGCACAGATACGCAGTATTTT.

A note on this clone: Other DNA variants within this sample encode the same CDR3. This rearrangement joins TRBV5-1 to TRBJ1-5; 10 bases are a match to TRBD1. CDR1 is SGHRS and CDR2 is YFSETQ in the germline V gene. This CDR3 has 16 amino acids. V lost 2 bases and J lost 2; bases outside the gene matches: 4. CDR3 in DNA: TGCGCCAGCAGCTTAGGGGGGACAGGGGGCAATCAGCCCCAGCATTTT. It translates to CASSLGGTGGNQPQHF.

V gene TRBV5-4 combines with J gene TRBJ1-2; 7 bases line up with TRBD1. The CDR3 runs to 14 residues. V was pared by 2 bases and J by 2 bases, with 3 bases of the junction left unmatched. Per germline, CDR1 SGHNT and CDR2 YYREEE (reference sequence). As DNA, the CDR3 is TGTGCCAGCAGCTTCCGGGACAGAAACTATGGCTACACCTTC. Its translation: CASSFRDRNYGYTF.

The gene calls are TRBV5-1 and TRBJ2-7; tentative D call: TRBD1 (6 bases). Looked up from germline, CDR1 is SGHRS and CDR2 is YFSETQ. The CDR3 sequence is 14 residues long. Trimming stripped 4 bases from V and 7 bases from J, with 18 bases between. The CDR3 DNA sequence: TGCGCCAGCAGCCCTACGACAGGAACTCGTGAGCAGTACTTC. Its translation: CASSPTTGTREQYF.

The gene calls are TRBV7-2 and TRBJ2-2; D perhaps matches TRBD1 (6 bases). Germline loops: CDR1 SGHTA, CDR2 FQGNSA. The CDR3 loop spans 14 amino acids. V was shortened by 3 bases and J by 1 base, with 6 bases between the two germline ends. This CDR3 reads CASSLDRNTGELFF. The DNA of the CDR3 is TGTGCCAGCAGCTTGGACAGGAACACCGGGGAGCTGTTTTTT.

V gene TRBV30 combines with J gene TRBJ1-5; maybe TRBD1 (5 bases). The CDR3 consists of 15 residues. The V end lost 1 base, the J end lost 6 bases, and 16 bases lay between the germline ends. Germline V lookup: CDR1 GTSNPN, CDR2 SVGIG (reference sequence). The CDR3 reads CAWSAPQGGGQPQHF. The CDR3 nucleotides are TGTGCCTGGAGTGCGCCTCAGGGAGGCGGTCAGCCCCAGCATTTT.

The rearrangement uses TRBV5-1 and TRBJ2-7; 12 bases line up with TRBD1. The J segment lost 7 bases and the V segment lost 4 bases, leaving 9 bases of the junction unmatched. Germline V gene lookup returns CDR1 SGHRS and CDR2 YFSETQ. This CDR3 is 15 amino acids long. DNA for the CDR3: TGCGCCAGCAGCCCGGGAGGGACAGGGGGCGAAGAGCAGTACTTC. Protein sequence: CASSPGGTGGEEQYF.